This T cell receptor (beta chain) stems from a study of OX40 agonist ivuxolimab in advanced cancers. Study context: One patient with hepatocellular carcinoma and two with cutaneous melanoma, three in all, had partial responses. Study outcomes and limitations: Certain nonresponding patients likewise had low normalized T-cell clonal expansion. Patients who responded partially at 0.1-3.0 mg/kg showed clonal expansion ranking among the lowest. At 0.1 to 3.0 mg/kg, CD4+ and CD8+ blood T cells expanded clonally by week 6.

About this clone itself: Its target is not known.

CDR3 length: 18 amino acids. V lost 6 bases to trimming and J lost 6 bases; unmatched junction nucleotides: 11. Germline V CDR1 and CDR2: MDHEN, SYDVKM. Sequenced by immunoSEQ multiplex PCR; TCRdb stores in-frame clones only, minus some. The sample lists 85,000 to 90,000 clones, about 94% seen once, with 1.1% in the top ten. The chain joins TRBV28 to TRBJ2-1, with 16 bases identical to TRBD2. This TCR derives from an adult with an advanced solid tumor such as melanoma, head and neck, liver or kidney cancer. The sample in question was CD4+ or CD8+ T cells sorted from blood, obtained in a trial of the OX40 agonist ivuxolimab. The CDR3 reads CASSPQGLAGGSGNEQFF. The CDR3 DNA reads as TGTGCCAGCAGCCCACAGGGACTAGCGGGAGGGTCTGGCAATGAGCAGTTCTTC.